A single sample gave rise to the 21 T cell receptor beta chains below, sequenced in a study of PD-L1 blockade in urothelial cancer. Specified time point: pretreatment peripheral blood. The data were produced by immunoSEQ multiplex PCR, yet TCRdb's version contains in-frame clones alone and is incomplete. The sample lists about 130,000 clones; approximately 84% were seen once. The sample in question was PBMCs, obtained around atezolizumab (anti-PD-L1) treatment. These receptors were obtained from a man in his fifties or sixties with urothelial cancer.

This clone appeared a single time. This chain links TRBV30 with TRBJ1-5, with D perhaps matching TRBD1 (6 bases). Germline V gene lookup returns CDR1 GTSNPN and CDR2 SVGIG (reference sequence). The CDR3 sequence is 14 residues long. V lost 0 bases and J 7 bases, leaving 13 bases between the germline ends. This CDR3 reads CAWSVLDRKQPQHF. In DNA form, the CDR3 reads TGTGCCTGGAGTGTACTGGACAGAAAACAGCCCCAGCATTTT.

This clone was picked up one time. V usage is TRBV7-2 and J usage is TRBJ2-3; TRBD1 matches 8 bases. CDR3 length: 16 amino acids. CDR1 is SGHTA, CDR2 FQGNSA, per germline. Germline trimming cut 4 bases from V and 3 bases from J; bases unmatched to any gene: 9. CDR3 loop: CASSYPDREITDTQYF. Here the CDR3 DNA reads TGTGCCAGCAGCTACCCGGACAGGGAGATTACAGATACGCAGTATTTT.

This chain links TRBV2 with TRBJ2-3, with TRBD2 identical over 10 bases. Germline assignment: CDR1 SNHLY and CDR2 FYNNEI. Germline trimming cut 6 bases from V and 1 base from J; bases unmatched to any gene: 4. The CDR3 extends over 15 amino acids. The DNA for the CDR3 is TGTGCCAGCAGCCAAGGGACTAGCGGCACAGATACGCAGTATTTT. Its protein product is CASSQGTSGTDTQYF.

V is TRBV27 and J is TRBJ2-2, with D maybe TRBD1 (6 bases). This CDR3 is 17 amino acids long. Looked up from germline, CDR1 is MNHEY and CDR2 is SMNVEV (reference sequence). The V gene lost 4 bases and the J gene lost 4 bases, with 19 bases spanning the gap. CDR3 sequence (DNA): TGTGCCAGCAGTTCGAGGTGGTTTACGGACAGCACCGGGGAGCTGTTTTTT. Its translation: CASSSRWFTDSTGELFF.

The rearrangement joins TRBV11-2 to TRBJ2-5; no definite D call. The V end was cut by 6 bases, the J end by 5 bases, with 13 bases between. Germline loops: CDR1 SGHAT, CDR2 FQNNGV. CDR3 length equals 13 residues. CDR3 in DNA: TGTGCCAGCAGGCTACCCCCGCGGGAGACCCAGTACTTC. It codes for CASRLPPRETQYF.

V and J are TRBV6-6 and TRBJ2-3; TRBD2 might be the D (6 bases). V dropped 0 bases and J dropped 0 bases, with 7 bases sitting between them. CDR3 length: 15 amino acids. Germline lookup yields CDR1 MNHNY and CDR2 SVGAGI (reference sequence). CDR3 DNA: TGTGCCAGCAGTTACTCCGGGAGTAGCACAGATACGCAGTATTTT. As protein: CASSYSGSSTDTQYF.

The V and J genes are TRBV7-9 and TRBJ2-2; 7 bases are shared with TRBD2. CDR3 length: 18 residues. J gave up 2 bases and V 5 bases, and 14 bases lay outside the gene matches. Germline V gene lookup returns CDR1 SEHNR and CDR2 FQNEAQ (reference sequence). CDR3 protein: CASSVLAAGVSNTGELFF. CDR3 sequence (DNA): TGTGCCAGCAGCGTATTGGCCGCGGGAGTCAGCAACACCGGGGAGCTGTTTTTT.

The CDR3 spells CASRSLGLADVSYEQYF. Here the CDR3 DNA reads TGTGCCAGCCGGTCCTTGGGACTAGCTGACGTCTCCTACGAGCAGTACTTC. The chain uses TRBV28 and TRBJ2-7; 9 nucleotides agree with TRBD2. The CDR3 spans 17 residues. Losses at the gene ends were 8 bases for V and 0 bases for J; bases not matched to a gene: 14. Germline assignment: CDR1 MDHEN and CDR2 SYDVKM.

The chain carries TRBV9 and TRBJ2-1; 8 nucleotides match TRBD2. From germline, CDR1 is SGDLS and CDR2 YYNGEE. J lost 5 bases, V lost 3 bases, and 7 bases had no gene match. The CDR3 sequence is 15 residues long. CDR3: CASSATSVVNNEQFF. In nucleotides, the CDR3 is TGTGCCAGCAGCGCGACTAGCGTAGTCAACAATGAGCAGTTCTTC.

The rearrangement links TRBV25-1 to TRBJ1-3, with D uncertain. There are 15 residues in the CDR3. From germline, CDR1 is MGHDK and CDR2 SYGVNS. Trimming removed 3 bases at V and 0 bases at J, with 9 bases between. In nucleotides, the CDR3 is TGTGCCAGCAGTGACCTGTTTAGCTCTGGAAACACCATATATTTT. It codes for CASSDLFSSGNTIYF.

The V call is TRBV19, the J call TRBJ1-5, with D possibly being TRBD1 (5 bases). The V gene's germline CDR1 is LNHDA and CDR2 SQIVND (reference sequence). This CDR3 is built from 15 residues. Trimming took 8 bases from V and 0 from J, leaving 14 bases between them. DNA of the CDR3: TGTGCCAGTCAAACTACCGGGGGTAGCAATCAGCCCCAGCATTTT. This sequence encodes CASQTTGGSNQPQHF. The full variable domain, its missing parts supplied by reference TRBV19 and TRBJ1-5, is DGGITQSPKYLFRKEGQNVTLSCEQNLNHDAMYWYRQDPGQGLRLIYYSQIVNDFQKGDIAEGYSVSREKKESFPLTVTSAQKNPTAFYLCASQTTGGSNQPQHFGDGTRLSIL.

V and J are TRBV27 and TRBJ2-3; a weak D match, TRBD1 (6 bases). This CDR3 contains 13 residues. Per the germline V gene, CDR1 is MNHEY and CDR2 is SMNVEV (reference sequence). Trimming stripped 5 bases from V and 5 bases from J, with 11 bases between. CDR3 sequence: CASSGTRVDTQYF. Here the CDR3 DNA reads TGTGCCAGCAGTGGGACAAGGGTAGATACGCAGTATTTT.

The J gene is TRBJ2-1, the V gene TRBV5-1, with 7 bases fitting TRBD1. With V trimmed by 7 bases and J by 0 bases, 7 bases remained unmatched. There are 15 residues in the CDR3. CDR1 and CDR2 (germline): SGHRS, YFSETQ. CDR3 in amino acids: CASRDRESSYNEQFF. The DNA for the CDR3 is TGCGCCAGCCGTGACAGGGAGAGCTCCTACAATGAGCAGTTCTTC.

In this sample, this clone turned up once. This chain joins TRBV7-2 and TRBJ1-4, with no clear D. Germline lookup yields CDR1 SGHTA and CDR2 FQGNSA. The CDR3 contains 13 residues. The V end was cut by 0 bases, the J end by 8 bases, with 7 bases between. CDR3 in amino acids: CASSLAPREKLFF. CDR3 coding DNA: TGTGCCAGCAGCTTAGCGCCCAGGGAAAAACTGTTTTTT.

This clone was seen just once. This chain links TRBV6-5 with TRBJ1-1, with a possible D match to TRBD1 (6 bases). Germline V lookup: CDR1 MNHEY, CDR2 SVGAGI. There are 13 residues in the CDR3. With 4 bases removed from V and 3 bases from J, the gap between germline ends came to 9 bases. The CDR3 nucleotides read TGTGCCAGCAGTTCAAGGACAGACACTGAAGCTTTCTTT. This gives the protein CASSSRTDTEAFF.

This clone was recorded once. This chain uses TRBV7-2 with TRBJ1-4, with D tentatively TRBD1 (6 bases). The CDR3 runs to 13 residues. V dropped 5 bases and J dropped 8 bases, with 12 bases sitting between them. Germline assignment: CDR1 SGHTA and CDR2 FQGNSA. CDR3 nucleotide sequence: TGTGCCAGCAGCAGGGACATTCCCGAAAAACTGTTTTTT. Its translation: CASSRDIPEKLFF.

A few counts support this clone. V and J are TRBV30 and TRBJ2-1; TRBD1 matches 7 bases. J gave up 2 bases and V 4 bases, and 5 bases lay outside the gene matches. The germline gives CDR1 GTSNPN, CDR2 SVGIG (reference sequence). CDR3 size: 14 residues. The CDR3 region has the DNA TGTGCCTGGAACGCTGGGACAGCCTACAATGAGCAGTTCTTC. Protein sequence: CAWNAGTAYNEQFF.

This chain joins TRBV27 and TRBJ2-1, with D perhaps TRBD2 (5 bases). Germline CDR1 reads MNHEY; CDR2 reads SMNVEV (reference sequence). The CDR3 sequence is 18 residues long. V lost 0 bases to trimming and J lost 0 bases, with 15 bases between them. The CDR3 DNA reads as TGTGCCAGCAGTTTATCCCAAGGACTGGCCAGCTCCTACAATGAGCAGTTCTTC. Translating it yields CASSLSQGLASSYNEQFF.

The V gene is TRBV28, the J gene TRBJ2-7; TRBD1 agrees at 7 bases. Looked up from germline, CDR1 is MDHEN and CDR2 is SYDVKM. Trimming at V came to 5 bases and at J to 7 bases, leaving 11 bases not matched to a gene. The CDR3 sequence is 14 residues long. The CDR3 sequence: CASSTSRQGWEQYF. For the CDR3, the DNA is TGTGCCAGCAGTACATCACGACAGGGATGGGAGCAGTACTTC.

The chain employs TRBV2 and TRBJ2-7; tentative D call: TRBD1 (6 bases). The ends were cut back, 3 bases at V and 7 bases at J, with 16 bases in the middle. Looked up from germline, CDR1 is SNHLY and CDR2 is FYNNEI. The CDR3 spans 14 residues. CDR3 nucleotides: TGTGCCAGCAGTGACGATTGGACAGCGCGGGAGCAGTACTTC. Its translation is CASSDDWTAREQYF.

The chain employs TRBV2 and TRBJ1-3, with 9 bases that match TRBD1. V was pared by 6 bases and J by 3 bases, with 9 bases of the junction left unmatched. There are 16 residues in the CDR3. CDR1 is SNHLY, CDR2 FYNNEI, per germline. CDR3 DNA: TGTGCCAGCAGGGGAAACCGGGACAGGGATGGAAACACCATATATTTT. It translates to CASRGNRDRDGNTIYF.